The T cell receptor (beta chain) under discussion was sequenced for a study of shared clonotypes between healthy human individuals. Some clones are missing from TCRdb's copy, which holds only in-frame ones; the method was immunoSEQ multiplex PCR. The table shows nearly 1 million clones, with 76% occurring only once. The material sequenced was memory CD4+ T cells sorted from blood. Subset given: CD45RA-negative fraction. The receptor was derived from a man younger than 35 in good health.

CDR3 protein: CASSERGRTSVDTQYF. CDR3 bases: TGCGCCAGCAGTGAGAGGGGACGGACCTCAGTGGATACGCAGTATTTT. V gene TRBV10-1 combines with J gene TRBJ2-3, with D possibly called TRBD1 or TRBD2 (5 bases each). Germline V gives CDR1 WNHNN, CDR2 SYGVQD (reference sequence). The CDR3 length is 16 residues. V was trimmed by 2 bases and J by 6 bases, leaving 18 bases between them.